This T cell receptor (beta chain) is from a study of naive and memory T cell subsets. V lost 0 bases and J lost 4; bases outside the gene matches: 13. Germline V gives CDR1 MGHRA, CDR2 YSYEKL. This CDR3 contains 18 residues. Both TRBC1 and TRBC2 were covered by a beta constant-region primer of two equimolar oligonucleotides. The ligated cDNA underwent four PCR rounds using SP2 and nested alpha and beta constant-region primers. TCRdb reprocessed the UMI-ligation and nested PCR reads with MiXCR, giving one entry per CDR3 protein. The sample shows more than 95,000 distinct CDR3 sequences, roughly 15% of them seen only once. Overnight CMV lysate stimulation of fresh PBMCs defined donor CMV status by CD4+ IFNgamma. Cells stained for CD3, CD4, CD8, CD45RA and CD27 were sorted into four subsets. This clonotype was detected only a few times. Its antigen is currently unknown. Study-wide results and limits: Especially in CD8 cells, naive repertoires contained a few larger clonotypes, possibly CD45RA-re-expressing memory cells. TCR counts from RNA may reflect activation-linked expression changes. In naive cells, over 85% of TCR sequences were seen only once.

This receptor was identified in a human donor in good health. The specimen sequenced was naive CD8+ T cells from blood. This rearrangement joins TRBV4-1 to TRBJ2-5; 8 positions match TRBD2. The chain's CDR3 is CASSQDRGGLVSGETQYF. In DNA form, the CDR3 reads TGCGCCAGCAGCCAAGATAGGGGGGGACTAGTATCAGGAGAGACCCAGTACTTC.